Below are 10 T cell receptor beta chains sequenced from a single sample in a study of T-cell reconstitution after alpha-beta-depleted transplantation in children. The authors prepared the TCRbeta library with unique molecular identifiers. TCRdb independently ran MiXCR on the PCR reads; one entry per CDR3 protein. The table lists about a million distinct CDR3 sequences, about 26% of them singletons. The sequencing used PBMCs, mostly from graft donor cells, collected 360 days after TCRalphabeta/CD19-depleted stem cell transplant. Receptors were obtained from a boy in the first two years of life who had a stem cell transplant for SCID, so the T cells may come from the graft donor.

In its sample, this clonotype was seen a few times. This chain joins TRBV5-1 and TRBJ2-5, with TRBD2 as a possible D gene (5 bases). The CDR3 loop spans 12 amino acids. Per the germline V gene, CDR1 is SGHRS and CDR2 is YFSETQ. V was pared by 4 bases and J by 5 bases, with 9 bases between. CDR3 protein: CASSRDVETQYF. The CDR3 DNA reads as TGCGCCAGCAGCCGGGATGTTGAGACCCAGTACTTC.

This clonotype showed up just once. The rearrangement links TRBV20-1 to TRBJ1-1; 8 bases are a match to TRBD1. The germline V gene encodes CDR1 DFQATT and CDR2 SNEGSKA (reference sequence). The CDR3 covers 15 residues. Trimming at V came to 5 bases and at J to 1 base, leaving 9 bases not matched to a gene. In DNA, the CDR3 is TGCAGTGCTCCAAACCCCGGACAGGGGAACACTGAAGCTTTCTTT. This encodes CSAPNPGQGNTEAFF.

The count of this clonotype is one. In nucleotides, the CDR3 is TGCAGCGTTTCTAGTGGCCCGGGCCGGGAGCTGTTTTTT. Its translation: CSVSSGPGRELFF. The chain employs TRBV29-1 and TRBJ2-2, with D unresolved. Trimming took off 5 bases at V and 9 bases at J, with 16 bases between the two ends. Germline V gives CDR1 SQVTM, CDR2 ANQGSEA. The CDR3 runs to 13 residues.

This clonotype was observed a few times. The chain couples TRBV3-1 to TRBJ2-5; tentatively, D is TRBD1 (5 bases). V lost 1 base, J lost 5 bases, and 14 bases lay in between. Germline lookup yields CDR1 LGHDT and CDR2 YNNKEL (reference sequence). The CDR3 totals 15 residues. The CDR3 region has the DNA TGTGCCAGCAGCCAAGCGATCTCTAGACAGGAGACCCAGTACTTC. Residues: CASSQAISRQETQYF.

This chain connects TRBV18 to TRBJ1-1, with D maybe TRBD1 (5 bases). Germline assignment: CDR1 KGHSH and CDR2 LQKENI. V was shortened by 3 bases and J by 6 bases, with 11 bases between the two germline ends. The CDR3 loop spans 13 amino acids. This CDR3 is CASSPGTGAEAFF. CDR3 coding DNA: TGTGCCAGCTCACCGGGGACTGGGGCTGAAGCTTTCTTT.

The chain has TRBV28 and TRBJ2-5, with 10 positions matching TRBD2. From germline, CDR1 is MDHEN and CDR2 SYDVKM. The CDR3 is 16 residues long. V gave up 6 bases and J gave up 5 bases; unmatched junction bases: 12. In nucleotides, the CDR3 is TGTGCCAGCAGCTCCGGGACTAGCGTGACAGGGGAGACCCAGTACTTC. Translated: CASSSGTSVTGETQYF.

This clonotype was observed at least ten times. This chain links TRBV11-2 with TRBJ2-1, with 11 bases that match TRBD2. Germline V gives CDR1 SGHAT, CDR2 FQNNGV. The CDR3 consists of 16 residues. The V gene end was trimmed by 1 base and the J gene end by 4 bases; junction bases not matched to a gene: 3. The DNA for the CDR3 is TGTGCCAGCAGCTTAGTCTCTAGCGGGGGGTACAATGAGCAGTTCTTC. As protein: CASSLVSSGGYNEQFF.

This clonotype came up many times. The rearrangement joins TRBV29-1 to TRBJ2-7; 7 positions agree with TRBD2. The V gene's germline CDR1 is SQVTM and CDR2 ANQGSEA. There are 14 residues in the CDR3. Trimming removed 1 base from V and 4 bases from J; junction bases left unmatched: 7. This CDR3 is CSVEGGDGGYEQYF. CDR3 nucleotides: TGCAGCGTTGAAGGAGGGGACGGGGGGTACGAGCAGTACTTC.

The chain links TRBV4-1 to TRBJ2-5; TRBD2 is a possible D gene (6 bases). Trimming removed 0 bases from V and 1 base from J, with 9 bases in between. The germline CDR1 and CDR2 sequences are MGHRA and YSYEKL. The CDR3 has 15 amino acids. The CDR3 DNA reads TGCGCCAGCAGCCAAGATCGGCGGGGCCAAGAGACCCAGTACTTC. It specifies CASSQDRRGQETQYF.

This chain connects TRBV20-1 to TRBJ1-6; the D is unclear. This CDR3 is 14 amino acids long. Germline values: CDR1 DFQATT, CDR2 SNEGSKA (reference sequence). With 0 bases removed from V and 10 bases from J, the gap between germline ends came to 13 bases. CDR3: CSARDGRIGSPLHF. CDR3 coding DNA: TGCAGTGCTAGAGATGGACGGATAGGGTCACCCCTCCACTTT.